The source of this T cell receptor beta chain is a study of blood T cell repertoires in COVID-19. The wider study: PBMCs, B-cell-depleted T cells, or T cells provided the cDNA or gDNA that made up the material.

CDR1 MNHEY and CDR2 SVGAGI come from the germline V gene. The CDR3 sequence is 14 residues long. V lost 2 bases, J lost 2 bases, and 7 bases lay in between. Clones were sequenced by immunoSEQ multiplex PCR, and TCRdb holds only the in-frame ones, with some missing. The sample lists a few hundred thousand clones, approximately 88% occurring once. Sequencing used peripheral blood. This sequence was found in a woman aged 45-65 years with COVID-19, enrolled during active disease. The chain links TRBV6-5 to TRBJ1-3; D is undetermined. This CDR3 reads CASSYGQPGNTIYF. DNA of the CDR3: TGTGCCAGCAGTTACGGGCAGCCTGGAAACACCATATATTTT.